A single sample gave rise to the 23 T cell receptor beta chains below, sequenced in a study of response to subunit inactivated influenza vaccine. TCRdb reprocessed the RT-PCR reads via MiXCR and lists one record per CDR3 protein. The data contain under 200,000 distinct CDR3 sequences, about a tenth of them seen just once; the ten biggest clones take up 9.5% to 15%. The material was non-naive T cells sorted from PBMCs, obtained 45 days after vaccination. The source of these receptors is a man between 50 and 59 years old who received an inactivated influenza vaccine.

Regarding this clonotype: An end of the junction differs from the germline gene, which may be a read error. This sequence joins TRBV30 and TRBJ2-5; 8 bases are a match to TRBD2. The CDR3 has 15 residues. Germline V gives CDR1 GTSNPN, CDR2 SVGIG (reference sequence). Written as DNA, the CDR3 is TGTGTCTGGAGTGTTCGGGGGGGTCTTTTGGAGACCCAGTACTTC. Its translation: CVWSVRGGLLETQYF. The whole variable domain, remainder taken from reference TRBV30 and TRBJ2-5, is SQTIHQWPATLVQPVGSPLSLECTVEGTSNPNLYWYRQAAGRGLQLLFYSVGIGQISSEVPQNLSASRPQDRQFILSSKKLLLSDSGFYLCVWSVRGGLLETQYFGPGTRLLVL.

Notes on this clonotype: This clone may be a read error of a much larger clone one base away. The chain employs TRBV3-1 and TRBJ2-1; TRBD2 aligns across 7 bases. CDR3 length: 16 amino acids. Per germline, CDR1 LGHDT and CDR2 YNNKEL (reference sequence). CDR3 nucleotides: TGTGCCACCAGCCCCCTACTAGCGAGCTCCTACAATGAGCAGTTCTTC. Its translation is CATSPLLASSYNEQFF.

V gene TRBV4-2 combines with J gene TRBJ1-2; no reliable D call. The V gene's germline CDR1 is LGHNA and CDR2 YNFKEQ. CDR3 length: 16 amino acids. Trimming removed 0 bases at V and 4 bases at J, with 15 bases between. The CDR3 reads CASSQDRGAGSYGYTF. CDR3 DNA sequence: TGTGCCAGCAGCCAAGATAGAGGAGCGGGGAGCTATGGCTACACCTTC.

In this sample, this clonotype turned up a few times. The genes are TRBV28 and TRBJ2-3; TRBD2 might be the D (5 bases). CDR3 length equals 13 residues. V lost 6 bases to trimming and J lost 4 bases, with 11 bases between them. The germline V gene has CDR1 MDHEN and CDR2 SYDVKM. CDR3 DNA sequence: TGTGCCAGCAGCCTAATTAGCGCAGATACGCAGTATTTT. Protein: CASSLISADTQYF.

This clonotype was recorded a few times. V gene TRBV9 combines with J gene TRBJ1-6; 9 bases align to TRBD1. The V and J ends lost 0 bases and 10 bases, in that order; junction bases with no gene match: 5. The CDR3 covers 15 residues. The V gene's germline CDR1 is SGDLS and CDR2 YYNGEE. The CDR3 DNA follows: TGTGCCAGCAGCGTAGCAGGGACAGGGAAATCACCCCTCCACTTT. This codes for CASSVAGTGKSPLHF.

Many counts were recorded for this clonotype. The chain has TRBV28 and TRBJ2-7; D possibly corresponds to TRBD2 (5 bases). Germline lookup yields CDR1 MDHEN and CDR2 SYDVKM. V lost 0 bases to trimming and J lost 5 bases, with 8 bases between them. The CDR3 spans 13 residues. CDR3: CASSLWAGDEQYF. In DNA form, the CDR3 reads TGTGCCAGCAGTTTATGGGCCGGGGACGAGCAGTACTTC.

The chain employs TRBV7-9 and TRBJ2-7; perhaps TRBD2 as D (6 bases). Trimming cost V 10 bases and J 6 bases, with 19 bases left between them. The germline gives CDR1 SEHNR, CDR2 FQNEAQ (reference sequence). This CDR3 has 13 amino acids. The CDR3 loop reads CATLGTRPTEQYF. CDR3 nucleotides: TGTGCCACCCTTGGGACTCGACCGACCGAGCAGTACTTC.

This clonotype was counted at least ten times. The chain couples TRBV20-1 to TRBJ1-5; maybe TRBD1 (5 bases). This CDR3 is built from 15 residues. Germline CDR1 is DFQATT and CDR2 is SNEGSKA (reference sequence). V lost 2 bases and J 0 bases, leaving 11 bases between the germline ends. CDR3 bases: TGCAGTGCTAGAAGGGACGAATATAGCAATCAGCCCCAGCATTTT. Translation: CSARRDEYSNQPQHF.

At least ten counts were recorded for this clonotype. The rearrangement links TRBV7-6 to TRBJ1-2, with no clear D. This CDR3 is built from 13 residues. The germline V gene has CDR1 SGHVS and CDR2 FNYEAQ. V lost 5 bases and J lost 2, with 9 bases in between. In nucleotides, the CDR3 is TGTGCCAGCAGCCCCGGACTAAACTATGGCTACACCTTC. It translates to CASSPGLNYGYTF.

The chain couples TRBV9 to TRBJ2-7; D perhaps matches TRBD1 (7 bases). Germline assignment: CDR1 SGDLS and CDR2 YYNGEE. Trimming cost V 0 bases and J 2 bases, with 15 bases left between them. The length of the CDR3 is 16 residues. The CDR3 nucleotides are TGTGCCAGCAGCGTAGACGGGGGCAGGGGGGCCTACGAGCAGTACTTC. It codes for CASSVDGGRGAYEQYF.

The sample holds many counts of this clonotype. The V gene is TRBV7-2, the J gene TRBJ1-2; D not certain. CDR1 is SGHTA, CDR2 FQGNSA, per germline. The CDR3 length is 15 residues. Trimming stripped 5 bases from V and 1 base from J, with 14 bases between. CDR3 sequence (DNA): TGTGCCAGCAGCCCCTTAAACAAGAATAACTATGGCTACACCTTC. Amino acids: CASSPLNKNNYGYTF.

This clonotype occurred a few times. This chain links TRBV4-3 with TRBJ1-5, with TRBD1 matching over 8 bases. This CDR3 spans 14 amino acids. Losses at the gene ends were 0 bases for V and 7 bases for J; bases not matched to a gene: 2. CDR1 is LGHNA and CDR2 is YSLEER in the germline V gene. The CDR3 sequence is CASSQESGGQPQHF. In DNA, the CDR3 is TGCGCCAGCAGCCAAGAATCAGGGGGCCAGCCCCAGCATTTT.

This clonotype was seen more than once but under ten times. The rearrangement links TRBV5-4 to TRBJ2-3; 8 bases line up with TRBD2. V lost 0 bases to trimming and J lost 0 bases; unmatched junction nucleotides: 0. The CDR3 contains 15 residues. CDR1 and CDR2 (germline): SGHNT, YYREEE (reference sequence). The DNA of the CDR3 is TGTGCCAGCAGCTTGGCTAGCGGGAGCACAGATACGCAGTATTTT. As protein: CASSLASGSTDTQYF.

The rearrangement links TRBV20-1 to TRBJ2-5, with 14 bases matching TRBD2. The trim removed 6 bases at V and 5 bases at J, leaving 8 bases unmatched. The CDR3 has 15 residues. Germline V gene sequence: CDR1 DFQATT, CDR2 SNEGSKA (reference sequence). DNA for the CDR3: TGCAGTGCAACGGGACTAGCGGGGGTCTCGGAGACCCAGTACTTC. Its protein is CSATGLAGVSETQYF.

At least ten counts were recorded for this clonotype. The CDR3 region is CASSLSNYEQYF. The CDR3 DNA is TGTGCCAGCAGCTTGAGCAACTACGAGCAGTACTTC. The chain combines TRBV5-6 with TRBJ2-7; D unresolved. The CDR3 consists of 12 residues. Germline loops: CDR1 SGHDT, CDR2 YYEEEE. V dropped 1 base and J dropped 3 bases, with 5 bases sitting between them.

This clonotype was seen more than once but under ten times. This sequence joins TRBV4-2 and TRBJ2-3, with 11 nucleotides matching TRBD2. The germline V gene has CDR1 LGHNA and CDR2 YNFKEQ. V was clipped by 1 base and J by 7 bases; unmatched bases: 4. There are 15 residues in the CDR3. The CDR3 protein is CASSQAGTSGYTQYF. Here the CDR3 DNA reads TGTGCCAGCAGCCAAGCCGGGACTAGCGGTTATACGCAGTATTTT.

The V gene is TRBV11-2, the J gene TRBJ2-7, with D maybe TRBD1 (6 bases). Germline V gives CDR1 SGHAT, CDR2 FQNNGV. This CDR3 is built from 15 residues. The germline V and J ends were trimmed by 5 bases and 2 bases, with 16 bases remaining between them. Here the CDR3 reads CASSVEQGTPYEQYF. As DNA, the CDR3 is TGTGCCAGCAGCGTGGAACAGGGAACTCCCTACGAGCAGTACTTC.

The V call is TRBV7-3, the J call TRBJ2-7, with D perhaps TRBD1 or TRBD2 (5 bases each). The germline gives CDR1 SGHTA, CDR2 FQGTGA. V was pared by 1 base and J by 6 bases, with 13 bases between. The CDR3 spans 14 residues. The CDR3 reads CASSLSGGVSEQYF. The CDR3 nucleotides are TGTGCCAGCAGCTTAAGTGGGGGAGTAAGCGAGCAGTACTTC. Supplemented by reference TRBV7-3 and TRBJ2-7, the full variable domain reads GAGVSQTPSNKVTEKGKYVELRCDPISGHTALYWYRQSLGQGPEFLIYFQGTGAADDSGLPNDRFFAVRPEGSVSTLKIQRTERGDSAVYLCASSLSGGVSEQYFGPGTRLTVT.

This clonotype was detected many times. This chain uses TRBV7-2 with TRBJ1-1, with TRBD1 matching over 8 bases. Trimming took 5 bases from V and 8 from J; bases not matched to a gene: 13. The CDR3 is 15 amino acids. In germline, CDR1 is SGHTA, CDR2 FQGNSA. CDR3 in DNA: TGTGCCAGCAGCCTGGGCCAGGGGGCTCAGCTCGAAGCTTTCTTT. Translated: CASSLGQGAQLEAFF.

This clonotype was recorded a few times. The chain has TRBV4-3 and TRBJ2-3, with a tentative D call TRBD2 (6 bases). V shed 0 bases and J shed 4 bases, with 17 bases lying between them. Per the germline V gene, CDR1 is LGHNA and CDR2 is YSLEER. This CDR3 spans 17 amino acids. CDR3 amino acids: CASSQDGSRGVSDTQYF. The DNA for the CDR3 is TGCGCCAGCAGCCAAGATGGGTCGCGGGGCGTGTCAGATACGCAGTATTTT.

This clonotype was picked up many times. CDR3 sequence reads: CASSLARGGGSSYNEQFF. The CDR3 coding sequence is TGTGCCAGCAGCTTAGCGCGTGGGGGGGGGTCTAGCTACAATGAGCAGTTCTTC. The J gene is TRBJ2-1, the V gene TRBV7-2; 7 bases are a match to TRBD2. The CDR3 totals 18 residues. After removal of 0 bases from V and 3 bases from J, the junction contained 11 bases not matched to a gene. Per the germline V gene, CDR1 is SGHTA and CDR2 is FQGNSA.

This clonotype came up a few times. The chain couples TRBV19 to TRBJ1-1; D is unclear. Germline V gene lookup returns CDR1 LNHDA and CDR2 SQIVND (reference sequence). The CDR3 loop spans 13 amino acids. V was cut by 3 bases and J by 2 bases, with 7 bases left in between. The CDR3 DNA reads TGTGCCAGTAGTATTCGTGGAAACACTGAAGCTTTCTTT. Amino acid sequence: CASSIRGNTEAFF.

J is TRBJ1-5 and V is TRBV3-1, with 7 bases matching TRBD1. There are 14 residues in the CDR3. Germline values: CDR1 LGHDT, CDR2 YNNKEL (reference sequence). V shed 5 bases and J 7 bases; nucleotides not matched to a gene: 8. For the CDR3, the DNA is TGTGCCAGCAGCACGACAGGGATGGGGCAGCCCCAGCATTTT. It specifies CASSTTGMGQPQHF.